The 21 T cell receptor beta chains in this list originate from one sample, sequenced in a study of blood T cell repertoires in COVID-19. Measured with immunoSEQ multiplex PCR; TCRdb has only the in-frame clones, and not every one. In the table there are about 78,000 clones, more than 70% of which are singletons. Sequencing was done on a sample of peripheral blood. Source of these receptors: a man aged 70 or older with active or convalescent COVID-19.

This rearrangement joins TRBV9 to TRBJ1-2; 9 nucleotides line up with TRBD1. The CDR3 has 19 residues. Germline CDR1 reads SGDLS; CDR2 reads YYNGEE. V shed 1 base, J shed 8 bases, and the junction held 21 bases outside the gene matches. This CDR3 is CASSVSPGQGGIVYGGYTF. CDR3 sequence (DNA): TGTGCCAGCAGCGTATCTCCGGGACAGGGCGGCATCGTCTATGGCGGCTACACCTTC.

The chain employs TRBV6-5 and TRBJ1-1; 8 nucleotides align to TRBD1. Germline CDR1 is MNHEY and CDR2 is SVGAGI. J was trimmed by 4 bases and V by 6 bases; bases with no gene match: 10. CDR3 length: 15 amino acids. The CDR3 region is CASSTVITGGTEAFF. In DNA, the CDR3 is TGTGCCAGCAGCACCGTCATCACAGGGGGCACTGAAGCTTTCTTT.

The rearrangement joins TRBV18 to TRBJ1-5; unclear D gene. Trimming took 3 bases from V and 1 from J, leaving 10 bases between them. The germline V gene has CDR1 KGHSH and CDR2 LQKENI. The CDR3 length is 15 residues. CDR3 protein: CASSPEIRSNQPQHF. The CDR3 DNA follows: TGTGCCAGCTCACCTGAAATCAGGAGCAATCAGCCCCAGCATTTT.

This rearrangement joins TRBV15 to TRBJ1-3, with TRBD1 identical over 10 bases. Germline lookup yields CDR1 LNHNV and CDR2 YYDKDF (reference sequence). V gave up 3 bases and J gave up 7 bases; unmatched junction bases: 3. This CDR3 is built from 14 residues. The CDR3, as DNA: TGTGCCACCAGCAGGGACAGGGGGTGGAACACCATATATTTT. This gives the protein CATSRDRGWNTIYF. Full variable domain (rest looked up from reference TRBV15 and TRBJ1-3): DAMVIQNPRYQVTQFGKPVTLSCSQTLNHNVMYWYQQKSSQAPKLLFHYYDKDFNNEADTPDNFQSRRPNTSFCFLDIRSPGLGDTAMYLCATSRDRGWNTIYFGEGSWLTVV.

Only one count was recorded for this clone. The chain links TRBV7-2 to TRBJ1-6; D unclear. The germline V gene has CDR1 SGHTA and CDR2 FQGNSA. This CDR3 has 13 amino acids. Trimming took 4 bases from V and 9 from J, leaving 10 bases between them. Here the CDR3 reads CASSSNVRSPLHF. The CDR3 nucleotides are TGTGCCAGCAGCTCCAACGTGCGTTCACCCCTCCACTTT.

The chain joins TRBV5-6 to TRBJ1-2; tentative D call: TRBD1 (6 bases). V lost 2 bases and J lost 4, with 9 bases in between. Germline-derived CDR1 and CDR2 are SGHDT and YYEEEE. The CDR3 is 13 residues long. The CDR3 here is CASSFTGIYGYTF. CDR3 DNA sequence: TGTGCCAGCAGCTTCACAGGGATCTATGGCTACACCTTC. Based on the CDR3 plus reference TRBV5-6 and TRBJ1-2, the full variable domain is DAGVTQSPTHLIKTRGQQVTLRCSPKSGHDTVSWYQQALGQGPQFIFQYYEEEERQRGNFPDRFSGHQFPNYSSELNVNALLLGDSALYLCASSFTGIYGYTFGSGTRLTVV.

The J gene is TRBJ2-5, the V gene TRBV19; 11 bases match TRBD2. Trimming removed 2 bases from V and 6 bases from J; junction bases left unmatched: 5. Germline CDR1 reads LNHDA; CDR2 reads SQIVND (reference sequence). The CDR3 consists of 15 residues. CDR3 DNA sequence: TGTGCCAGTAGTATATTAGCGGGAGGGCCAAAGACCCAGTACTTC. Protein: CASSILAGGPKTQYF.

The chain joins TRBV5-4 to TRBJ1-2, with 7 bases fitting TRBD1. The CDR3 sequence is 15 residues long. J was trimmed by 0 bases and V by 4 bases; bases with no gene match: 6. CDR1 and CDR2 (germline): SGHNT, YYREEE (reference sequence). In DNA, the CDR3 is TGTGCCAGCAGCGGAGAGGGGGCTCCTAACTATGGCTACACCTTC. This sequence encodes CASSGEGAPNYGYTF.

The chain recombines TRBV11-2 with TRBJ2-3, with D perhaps matching TRBD2 (5 bases). Trimming removed 1 base from V and 0 bases from J, with 5 bases in between. Germline CDR1 is SGHAT and CDR2 is FQNNGV. The CDR3 extends over 14 amino acids. This CDR3 is CASSLGTSTDTQYF. In nucleotides, the CDR3 is TGTGCCAGCAGCTTAGGGACTAGCACAGATACGCAGTATTTT.

The V call is TRBV6-1, the J call TRBJ1-4; D might be TRBD1 (6 bases). In germline, CDR1 is MNHNS, CDR2 SASEGT. Between the trimmed V and J ends, which lost 1 base and 5 bases, there was a span of 14 bases. The CDR3 consists of 16 residues. CDR3 bases: TGTGCCAGCAGTGAAGTAATTCGGGGGGCGAATGAAAAACTGTTTTTT. It yields the protein CASSEVIRGANEKLFF.

The gene calls are TRBV28 and TRBJ2-7; 11 bases align to TRBD1. V was pared by 5 bases and J by 6 bases, with 9 bases of the junction left unmatched. Germline V gene data show CDR1 as MDHEN and CDR2 as SYDVKM. The CDR3 covers 15 residues. The DNA for the CDR3 is TGTGCCAGCAGTCTGCCGGGACAGGGGGTAAGCGAGCAGTACTTC. Protein: CASSLPGQGVSEQYF.

This clone was counted once. V is TRBV6-5 and J is TRBJ2-5; tentatively, D is TRBD2 (6 bases). Germline V gene lookup returns CDR1 MNHEY and CDR2 SVGAGI. The CDR3 is made up of 15 amino acids. V lost 5 bases and J 7 bases, leaving 20 bases between the germline ends. The chain's CDR3 is CASSPPGTAGLTQYF. The CDR3 nucleotides read TGTGCCAGCAGTCCCCCCGGGACCGCGGGGCTGACCCAGTACTTC.

The rearrangement links TRBV6-4 to TRBJ1-1; perhaps TRBD1 as D (6 bases). There are 15 residues in the CDR3. Germline CDR1 and CDR2: MRHNA and SNTAGT. Trimming cost V 7 bases and J 0 bases, with 15 bases left between them. The CDR3 reads CASKPGTNMNTEAFF. The CDR3 DNA sequence: TGTGCCAGCAAACCAGGGACAAACATGAACACTGAAGCTTTCTTT.

This clone was counted between two and nine times. The chain couples TRBV20-1 to TRBJ1-6; tentative D call: TRBD1 (5 bases). The CDR3 sequence is 17 residues long. V lost 3 bases and J lost 5, with 20 bases in between. The germline gives CDR1 DFQATT, CDR2 SNEGSKA (reference sequence). CDR3 coding DNA: TGCAGTGCTAGTTCTTACGGGGGAATGGGGAATAATTCACCCCTCCACTTT. This encodes CSASSYGGMGNNSPLHF.

The gene calls are TRBV18 and TRBJ1-1; TRBD1 agrees at 7 bases. The germline V gene has CDR1 KGHSH and CDR2 LQKENI. The CDR3 contains 15 residues. Trimming at V came to 4 bases and at J to 1 base, leaving 6 bases not matched to a gene. The CDR3 nucleotides read TGTGCCAGCTCACTGGGGAAGGGGGCGAACACTGAAGCTTTCTTT. Amino acids: CASSLGKGANTEAFF.

This chain connects TRBV5-4 to TRBJ2-1; 11 nucleotides agree with TRBD2. This CDR3 region has 16 residues. Germline CDR1 SGHNT, CDR2 YYREEE (reference sequence). Trimming removed 5 bases from V and 2 bases from J; junction bases left unmatched: 6. In DNA form, the CDR3 reads TGTGCCAGCAGTCCCCGACTAGCGGGGACCTACAATGAGCAGTTCTTC. Amino acid sequence: CASSPRLAGTYNEQFF. Variable domain in full (rest from reference TRBV5-4 and TRBJ2-1): ETGVTQSPTHLIKTRGQQVTLRCSSQSGHNTVSWYQQALGQGPQFIFQYYREEENGRGNFPPRFSGLQFPNYSSELNVNALELDDSALYLCASSPRLAGTYNEQFFGPGTRLTVL.

The V gene is TRBV11-2, the J gene TRBJ1-3; TRBD1 matches 9 bases. CDR3 length equals 14 residues. The V gene's germline CDR1 is SGHAT and CDR2 FQNNGV. Trimming cost V 5 bases and J 4 bases; bases outside gene matches: 3. The CDR3 DNA follows: TGTGCCAGCAGCCCGGGACAGGGAGGAAACACCATATATTTT. Protein: CASSPGQGGNTIYF.

This clone was picked up a small number of times. The chain recombines TRBV5-1 with TRBJ1-2; 8 bases match TRBD1. This CDR3 has 15 amino acids. Trimming removed 4 bases from V and 3 bases from J; junction bases left unmatched: 8. The germline V gene encodes CDR1 SGHRS and CDR2 YFSETQ. CDR3 sequence reads: CASSQGQDSYYGYTF. The CDR3 nucleotides read TGCGCCAGCAGCCAGGGACAGGACTCGTACTATGGCTACACCTTC.

The gene calls are TRBV6-6 and TRBJ1-1; 7 bases fit TRBD1. V was clipped by 7 bases and J by 0 bases; unmatched bases: 8. CDR1 is MNHNY and CDR2 is SVGAGI in the germline V gene (reference sequence). The CDR3 has 15 residues. CDR3 bases: TGTGCCAGCAAAGACAGGGCGAGCATGAACACTGAAGCTTTCTTT. Its translation is CASKDRASMNTEAFF.

This clone has only a few counts. This rearrangement joins TRBV25-1 to TRBJ1-1; 7 bases agree with TRBD1. Losses at the gene ends were 6 bases for V and 8 bases for J; bases not matched to a gene: 9. Germline V gene data show CDR1 as MGHDK and CDR2 as SYGVNS. The CDR3 spans 13 residues. The CDR3 bases are TGTGCCAGCAGACACCGGGACAGCATGGAAGCTTTCTTT. The encoded protein is CASRHRDSMEAFF.

This chain links TRBV7-2 with TRBJ1-5, with 7 bases fitting TRBD1. This CDR3 has 14 amino acids. In germline, CDR1 is SGHTA, CDR2 FQGNSA. The trim removed 5 bases at V and 6 bases at J, leaving 7 bases unmatched. CDR3 residues: CASSPDRWGQPQHF. As DNA, the CDR3 is TGTGCCAGCAGCCCGGACAGGTGGGGTCAGCCCCAGCATTTT.